The rows below give T cell receptor beta chains drawn from one sample of a study of T cells in localized non-small cell lung cancer. Clones were read by immunoSEQ multiplex PCR, and TCRdb kept only the in-frame ones, dropping some. The sample includes almost 65,000 clones, around 90% of them seen just once. Sequencing used peripheral blood, obtained before any cancer treatment. The receptors derive from a woman aged 40-70 years with stage I lung adenocarcinoma. Both conserved end residues are part of each CDR3. A D gene is named only where the DNA matches it firmly. Size is omitted from some rows. Given values are once, few, many or a class for expanded clones.

v_call	d_call	clone_size	cdr3_length	j_call	cdr3_nt	cdr3_aa
TRBV5-1	TRBD1	once	15	TRBJ2-7	TGCGCCAGCAGCTTGCAGGGGGCAAAGATCTACGAGCAGTACTTC	CASSLQGAKIYEQYF
TRBV28	-	-	14	TRBJ2-7	TGTGCCAGCAGTTTGGCGGAGCTACCCTACGAGCAGTACTTC	CASSLAELPYEQYF
TRBV6-5	-	-	13	TRBJ1-2	TGTGCCAGCAGTCCCCTAAGGCTCTATGGCTACACCTTC	CASSPLRLYGYTF
TRBV19	-	-	17	TRBJ1-1	TGTGCCAGTAGTCTTCACGGACCGCAATATCTGAACACTGAAGCTTTCTTT	CASSLHGPQYLNTEAFF
TRBV7-9	-	few	15	TRBJ1-5	TGTGCCAGCAGCTTGGCCGGGATCGCGAATCAGCCCCAGCATTTT	CASSLAGIANQPQHF
TRBV5-1	-	-	15	TRBJ1-1	TGCGCCAGCAGCCGAGGATTAGGACAGCGCCCTGAAGCTTTCTTT	CASSRGLGQRPEAFF
TRBV11-3	-	once	17	TRBJ2-2	TGTGCCAGCAGCTTAGGGGGTGGACTTTCGAACACCGGGGAGCTGTTTTTT	CASSLGGGLSNTGELFF
TRBV6-4	TRBD2	-	18	TRBJ2-6	TGTGCCAGCAGTGAGGGCGGGAGAGCTCTAGTTGGGGCCAACGTCCTGACTTTC	CASSEGGRALVGANVLTF
TRBV30	-	-	15	TRBJ1-1	TGTGCCTGGATTCGGCTCCCACCCCTAAACACTGAAGCTTTCTTT	CAWIRLPPLNTEAFF
TRBV6-1	-	-	16	TRBJ1-2	TGTGCCAGCAGTGAAGCGTTCTTTGGGCGCACTTATGGCTACACCTTC	CASSEAFFGRTYGYTF
TRBV9	-	once	14	TRBJ2-3	TGTGCCAGCAGCGTACAGGGAATCGGCGATACGCAGTATTTT	CASSVQGIGDTQYF
TRBV19	-	-	15	TRBJ2-7	TGTGCCAGTAGTATAAGGGGGAGCTGGAGCTACGAGCAGTACTTC	CASSIRGSWSYEQYF
TRBV6-5	-	-	12	TRBJ1-1	TGTGCCAGCAGGAGACAGAACACTGAAGCTTTCTTT	CASRRQNTEAFF
TRBV30	-	-	12	TRBJ1-2	TGTGCCTGGCAGGGGTCTTCGCATGGCTACACCTTC	CAWQGSSHGYTF
TRBV19	-	-	13	TRBJ2-5	TGTGCCAGTAGTTCCGACATTGAAGAGACCCAGTACTTC	CASSSDIEETQYF
TRBV6-5	TRBD1	-	14	TRBJ2-7	TGTGCCAGCAGTTACTTGGACAGGGGAGGCGAGCAGTACTTC	CASSYLDRGGEQYF
TRBV7-9	-	few	11	TRBJ1-5	TGTGCCAGCAGCTCGGACGGGACCCAGCATTTT	CASSSDGTQHF
TRBV4-3	-	-	15	TRBJ1-1	TGCTCCAGCAGCCATACAACATCAATTGACACTGAAGCTTTCTTT	CSSSHTTSIDTEAFF
TRBV11-2	-	-	13	TRBJ1-1	TGTGCCAGCGGACCGCGGTGGGGGGGTGTAGCTTTCTTT	CASGPRWGGVAFF
TRBV7-2	TRBD1	-	19	TRBJ2-5	TGTGCCAGCAGCTTAGTGCCTAAGGGGACAGGGGGCGTGGGGGAGACCCAGTACTTC	CASSLVPKGTGGVGETQYF
TRBV6-1	TRBD1	-	15	TRBJ2-7	TGTGCCAGCAGTGAGGGCAACAGGGGCTCCTACGAGCAGTACTTC	CASSEGNRGSYEQYF
TRBV10-3	TRBD1	-	17	TRBJ1-2	TGTGCCATCAGTGAATCGTCCGGACAGGGGGCGGACTATGGCTACACCTTC	CAISESSGQGADYGYTF
TRBV14	TRBD1	-	15	TRBJ1-6	TGTGCCAGCAGCCATGGGACAGGGGGCGCTTCACCCCTCCACTTT	CASSHGTGGASPLHF
TRBV28	TRBD2	few	14	TRBJ2-2	TGTGCCAGCAGTACCGCAGCCCCAGCGGGAGAGCTGTTTTTT	CASSTAAPAGELFF
TRBV10-2	-	-	12	TRBJ2-3	TGCGCCAGCAGTGAGTCGATGGGGCCGCAGTATTTT	CASSESMGPQYF
TRBV29-1	-	-	12	TRBJ2-5	TGCAGCGATATAGCGGCCACCGAGACCCAGTACTTC	CSDIAATETQYF
TRBV5-4	-	-	14	TRBJ2-5	TGTGCCAGCAGCTCGACAAGGGGGCAAGAGACCCAGTACTTC	CASSSTRGQETQYF